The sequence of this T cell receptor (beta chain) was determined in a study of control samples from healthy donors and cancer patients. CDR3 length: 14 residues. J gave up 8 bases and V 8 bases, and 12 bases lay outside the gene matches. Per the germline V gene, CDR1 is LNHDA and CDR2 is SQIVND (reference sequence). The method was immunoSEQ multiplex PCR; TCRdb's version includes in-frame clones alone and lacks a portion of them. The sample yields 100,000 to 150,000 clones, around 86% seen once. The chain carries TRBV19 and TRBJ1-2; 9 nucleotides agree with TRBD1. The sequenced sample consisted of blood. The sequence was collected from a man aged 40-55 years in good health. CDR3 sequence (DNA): TGTGCCAGTTATTCCGGGACAGGGTATAGAGGCTACACCTTC. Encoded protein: CASYSGTGYRGYTF.